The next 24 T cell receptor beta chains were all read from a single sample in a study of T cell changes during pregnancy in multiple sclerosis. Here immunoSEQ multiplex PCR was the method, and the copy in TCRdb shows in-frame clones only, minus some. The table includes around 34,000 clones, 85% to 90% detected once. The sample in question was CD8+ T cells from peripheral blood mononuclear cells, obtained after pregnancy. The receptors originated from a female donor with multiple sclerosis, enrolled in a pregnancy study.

CDR3 loop: CASTENYLTEAFF. For the CDR3, the DNA is TGTGCCAGTACCGAGAACTATCTCACTGAAGCTTTCTTT. The chain couples TRBV19 to TRBJ1-1; no definite D call. Trimming pared 7 bases from V and 4 bases from J, leaving 13 bases between. The CDR3 runs to 13 residues. Germline CDR1 and CDR2: LNHDA and SQIVND (reference sequence).

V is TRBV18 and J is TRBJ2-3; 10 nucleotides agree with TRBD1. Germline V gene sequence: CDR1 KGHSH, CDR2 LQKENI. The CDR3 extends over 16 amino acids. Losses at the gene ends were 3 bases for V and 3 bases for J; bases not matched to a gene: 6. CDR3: CASSPPGTGETDTQYF. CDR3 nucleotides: TGTGCCAGCTCACCCCCAGGGACAGGGGAAACAGATACGCAGTATTTT.

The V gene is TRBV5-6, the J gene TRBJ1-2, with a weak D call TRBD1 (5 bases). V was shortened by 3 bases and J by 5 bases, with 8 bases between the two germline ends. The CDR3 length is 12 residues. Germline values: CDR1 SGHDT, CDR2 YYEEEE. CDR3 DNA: TGTGCCAGCAGCTCCACAGGTTATGGCTACACCTTC. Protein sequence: CASSSTGYGYTF.

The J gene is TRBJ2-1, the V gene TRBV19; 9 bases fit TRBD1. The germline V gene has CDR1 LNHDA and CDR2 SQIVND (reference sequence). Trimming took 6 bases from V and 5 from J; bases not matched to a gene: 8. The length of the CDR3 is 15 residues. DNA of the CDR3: TGTGCCAGTAGCATGGGACAGGGCCTAAACAATGAGCAGTTCTTC. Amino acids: CASSMGQGLNNEQFF.

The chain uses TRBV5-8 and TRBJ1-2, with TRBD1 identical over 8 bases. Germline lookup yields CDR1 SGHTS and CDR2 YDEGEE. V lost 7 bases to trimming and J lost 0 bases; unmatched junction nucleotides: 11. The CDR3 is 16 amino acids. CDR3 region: CASERDRRFSNYGYTF. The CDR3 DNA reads TGTGCCAGCGAACGGGACAGGCGCTTTTCTAACTATGGCTACACCTTC.

CDR3 residues: CASSRWDNQETQYF. The CDR3 nucleotides are TGTGCCAGCAGCCGCTGGGACAACCAAGAGACCCAGTACTTC. This chain joins TRBV11-3 and TRBJ2-5; weak D call: TRBD1 (6 bases). Germline-derived CDR1 and CDR2 are SGHNT and YENEEA. The CDR3 covers 14 residues. Trimming left V 5 bases short and J 0 bases short, with 10 bases between.

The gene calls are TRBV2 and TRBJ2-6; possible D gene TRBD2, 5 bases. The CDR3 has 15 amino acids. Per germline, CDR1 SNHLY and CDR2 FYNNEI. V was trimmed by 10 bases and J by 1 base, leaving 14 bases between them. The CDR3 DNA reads TGTGCCACCTTCTCAAGGACTTCTGGGGCCAACGTCCTGACTTTC. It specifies CATFSRTSGANVLTF.

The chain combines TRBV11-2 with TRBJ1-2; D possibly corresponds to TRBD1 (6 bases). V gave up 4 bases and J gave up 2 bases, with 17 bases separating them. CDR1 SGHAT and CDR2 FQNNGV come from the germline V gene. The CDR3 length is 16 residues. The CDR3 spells CASSSQNEQGNYGYTF. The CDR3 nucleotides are TGTGCCAGCAGCTCCCAAAATGAACAGGGAAACTATGGCTACACCTTC.

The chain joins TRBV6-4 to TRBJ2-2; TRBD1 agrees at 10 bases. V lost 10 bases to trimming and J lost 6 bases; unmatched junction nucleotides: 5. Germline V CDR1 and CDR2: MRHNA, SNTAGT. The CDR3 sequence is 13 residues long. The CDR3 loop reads CATGTGVAGELFF. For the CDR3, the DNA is TGTGCCACCGGGACAGGGGTGGCCGGGGAGCTGTTTTTT.

The CDR3 coding sequence is TGTGCCAGCAGTGAAGAAGCGGGGGGGGCCACAGATACGCAGTATTTT. It specifies CASSEEAGGATDTQYF. The genes are TRBV6-4 and TRBJ2-3; 10 positions match TRBD2. In germline, CDR1 is MRHNA, CDR2 SNTAGT. This CDR3 is 16 amino acids long. The V gene end was trimmed by 3 bases and the J gene end by 2 bases; junction bases not matched to a gene: 5.

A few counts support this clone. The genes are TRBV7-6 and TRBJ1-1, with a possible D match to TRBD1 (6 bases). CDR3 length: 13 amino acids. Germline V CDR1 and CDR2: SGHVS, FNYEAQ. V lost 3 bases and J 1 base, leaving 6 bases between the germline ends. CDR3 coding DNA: TGTGCCAGCAGCTTGACAGGGAACACTGAAGCTTTCTTT. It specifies CASSLTGNTEAFF.

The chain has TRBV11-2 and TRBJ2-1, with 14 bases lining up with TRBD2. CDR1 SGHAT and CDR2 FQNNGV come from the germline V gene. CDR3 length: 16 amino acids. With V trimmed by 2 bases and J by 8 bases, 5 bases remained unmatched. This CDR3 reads CASSLLGLAGVDEQFF. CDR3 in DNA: TGTGCCAGCAGCTTATTGGGACTAGCGGGGGTCGATGAGCAGTTCTTC.

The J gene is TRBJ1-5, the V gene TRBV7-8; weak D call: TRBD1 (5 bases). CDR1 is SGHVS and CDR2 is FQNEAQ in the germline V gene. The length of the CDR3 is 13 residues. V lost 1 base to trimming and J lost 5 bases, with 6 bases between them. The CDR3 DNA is TGTGCCAGCAGCTTAGGGGGGGATCAGCCCCAGCATTTT. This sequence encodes CASSLGGDQPQHF.

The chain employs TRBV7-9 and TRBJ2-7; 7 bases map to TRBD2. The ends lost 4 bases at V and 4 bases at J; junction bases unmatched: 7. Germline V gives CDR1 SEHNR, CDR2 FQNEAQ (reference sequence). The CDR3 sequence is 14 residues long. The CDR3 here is CASSSPTGGYEQYF. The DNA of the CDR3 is TGTGCCAGCAGCTCCCCTACGGGGGGTTACGAGCAGTACTTC.

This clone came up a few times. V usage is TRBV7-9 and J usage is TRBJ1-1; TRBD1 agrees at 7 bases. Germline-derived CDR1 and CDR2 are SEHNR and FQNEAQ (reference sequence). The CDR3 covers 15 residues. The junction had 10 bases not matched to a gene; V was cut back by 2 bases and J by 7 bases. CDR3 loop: CASSLPGQTSIEAFF. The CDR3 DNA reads TGTGCCAGCAGCTTACCGGGACAGACCTCGATTGAAGCTTTCTTT.

As DNA, the CDR3 is TGTGCCAGCAGCCCCGGGGAGACGGGGACCCAGTACTTC. It translates to CASSPGETGTQYF. The chain employs TRBV6-5 and TRBJ2-5, with D possibly being TRBD2 (5 bases). This CDR3 is 13 amino acids long. V dropped 6 bases and J dropped 7 bases, with 15 bases sitting between them. From germline, CDR1 is MNHEY and CDR2 SVGAGI.

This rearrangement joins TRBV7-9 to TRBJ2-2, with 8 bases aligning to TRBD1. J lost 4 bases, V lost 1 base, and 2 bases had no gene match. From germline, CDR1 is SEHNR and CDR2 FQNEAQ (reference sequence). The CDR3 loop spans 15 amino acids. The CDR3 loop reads CASSLGQGTTGELFF. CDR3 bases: TGTGCCAGCAGCTTAGGACAGGGGACCACCGGGGAGCTGTTTTTT. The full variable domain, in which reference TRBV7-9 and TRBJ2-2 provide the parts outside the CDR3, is DTGVSQNPRHKITKRGQNVTFRCDPISEHNRLYWYRQTLGQGPEFLTYFQNEAQLEKSRLLSDRFSAERPKGSFSTLEIQRTEQGDSAMYLCASSLGQGTTGELFFGEGSRLTVL.

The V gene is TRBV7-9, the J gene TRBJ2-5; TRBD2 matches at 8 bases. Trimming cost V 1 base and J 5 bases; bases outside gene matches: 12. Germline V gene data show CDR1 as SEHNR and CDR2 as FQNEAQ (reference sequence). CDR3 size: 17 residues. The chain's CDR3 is CASSLGPRRASGETQYF. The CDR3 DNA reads TGTGCCAGCAGCTTAGGCCCCCGGCGGGCTAGCGGGGAGACCCAGTACTTC.

The CDR3 is CASRGWTGDPEQYF. CDR3 bases: TGTGCCAGCAGGGGATGGACAGGGGACCCCGAGCAGTACTTC. V gene TRBV6-5 combines with J gene TRBJ2-7; the match to TRBD1 covers 9 bases. The V and J ends lost 6 bases and 6 bases, in that order; junction bases with no gene match: 9. The CDR3 runs 14 residues. In germline, CDR1 is MNHEY, CDR2 SVGAGI.

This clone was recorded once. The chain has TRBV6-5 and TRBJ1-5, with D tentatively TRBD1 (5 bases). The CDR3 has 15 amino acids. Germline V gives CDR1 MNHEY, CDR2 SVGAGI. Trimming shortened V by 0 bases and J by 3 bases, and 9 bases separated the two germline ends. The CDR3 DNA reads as TGTGCCAGCAGTTACTCGGGGGGATCCAATCAGCCCCAGCATTTT. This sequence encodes CASSYSGGSNQPQHF.

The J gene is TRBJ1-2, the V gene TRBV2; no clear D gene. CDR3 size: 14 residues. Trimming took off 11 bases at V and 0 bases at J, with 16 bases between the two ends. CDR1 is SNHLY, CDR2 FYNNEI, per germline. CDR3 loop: CAPWWSRPNYGYTF. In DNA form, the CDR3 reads TGTGCCCCTTGGTGGTCCAGGCCTAACTATGGCTACACCTTC.

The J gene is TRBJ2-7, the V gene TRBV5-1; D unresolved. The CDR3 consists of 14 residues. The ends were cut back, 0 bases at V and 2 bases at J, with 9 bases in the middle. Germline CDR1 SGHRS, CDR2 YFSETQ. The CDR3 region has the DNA TGCGCCAGCAGCTTGGCTGGGCCACCCTACGAGCAGTACTTC. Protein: CASSLAGPPYEQYF.

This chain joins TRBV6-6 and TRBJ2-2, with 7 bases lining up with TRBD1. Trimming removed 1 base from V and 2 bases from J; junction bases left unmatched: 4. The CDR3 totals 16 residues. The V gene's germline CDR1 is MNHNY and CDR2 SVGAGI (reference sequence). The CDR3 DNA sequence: TGTGCCAGCAGTTACTTGGGACAGCGAAACACCGGGGAGCTGTTTTTT. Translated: CASSYLGQRNTGELFF.

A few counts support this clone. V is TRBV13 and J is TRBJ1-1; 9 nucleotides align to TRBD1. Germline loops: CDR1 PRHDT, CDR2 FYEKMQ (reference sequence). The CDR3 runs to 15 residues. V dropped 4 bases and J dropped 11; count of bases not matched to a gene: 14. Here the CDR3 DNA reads TGTGCCAGCAGCTCTCCGGGACAGGGCCTTGATAATGCTTTCTTT. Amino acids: CASSSPGQGLDNAFF.